The rows below give T cell receptor beta chains drawn from one sample of a study of T cell repertoires in cytomegalovirus infection. TCRdb passed the reads through MiXCR, listing each CDR3 protein once. The sample lists 900,000 to 950,000 distinct CDR3 sequences; less than 35% were seen once. For these TCRs, the target antigens are not known. The sequenced sample was cultured CD8+ T cells from PBMCs, obtained from culture after CMV antigen stimulation. Receptors originate from a human donor in good health (CMV status not recorded). Some clones in this sample may be carry-over from other donors' samples. The CDR3 runs from the conserved cysteine through the conserved F or W. D genes are given only for firm matches. Size is omitted from some rows. Given values are once, few, many or a class for expanded clones.

j_call d_call v_call clone_size cdr3_aa cdr3_nt
TRBJ1-5 NA TRBV7-6 NA CASSPSGGWDQPQHF TGTGCCAGCAGCCCCTCGGGAGGTTGGGATCAGCCCCAGCATTTT
TRBJ1-5 NA TRBV19 NA CASSEKRTVVQPQHF TGTGCCAGTAGTGAAAAACGGACAGTGGTACAGCCCCAGCATTTT
TRBJ2-3 TRBD2 TRBV5-3 NA CASSLASGGAGTDTQYF TGTGCCAGCAGCTTGGCTAGCGGGGGGGCCGGGACAGATACGCAGTATTTT
TRBJ2-3 NA TRBV7-2 many CASSLARGANTDTQYF TGTGCCAGCAGCTTAGCCCGGGGGGCCAACACAGATACGCAGTATTTT
TRBJ2-1 TRBD2 TRBV20-1 NA CSFLPGLAGGPGEQFF TGCAGTTTCCTCCCGGGACTAGCGGGGGGGCCCGGTGAGCAGTTCTTC
TRBJ2-3 TRBD1 TRBV29-1 few CSVEDSDRGRSTDTQYF TGCAGCGTTGAAGACTCGGACAGGGGGCGCAGCACAGATACGCAGTATTTT
TRBJ1-1 NA TRBV6-1 few CASSLSQGTNTEAFF TGTGCCAGCAGTTTGTCTCAGGGGACGAACACTGAAGCTTTCTTT
TRBJ2-7 NA TRBV6-1 many CATGGAATYEQYF TGTGCCACTGGGGGGGCGGCGACCTACGAGCAGTACTTC
TRBJ2-5 TRBD2 TRBV4-1 NA CASSETSGEETQYF TGCGCCAGCAGCGAGACTAGCGGGGAAGAGACCCAGTACTTC
TRBJ2-1 TRBD1 TRBV19 NA CASSRDRDRVRNEQFF TGTGCCAGTAGTAGGGACCGGGACAGGGTAAGGAATGAGCAGTTCTTC
TRBJ2-5 NA TRBV7-2 few CANIPKGVKGETQYF TGTGCCAACATCCCTAAGGGGGTTAAGGGAGAGACCCAGTACTTC
TRBJ1-1 NA TRBV7-9 few CAIQNTEAFF TGTGCCATCCAAAACACTGAAGCTTTCTTT
TRBJ2-2 NA TRBV14 NA CASSQEGRNGELFF TGTGCCAGCAGCCAAGAGGGCCGAAACGGGGAGCTGTTTTTT
TRBJ2-2 NA TRBV3-1 NA CASSQALQGTGELFF TGTGCCAGCAGCCAAGCCCTTCAGGGCACCGGGGAGCTGTTTTTT
TRBJ1-2 NA TRBV28 NA CASSLKGGRVFGYTF TGTGCCAGCAGTTTAAAAGGAGGGAGGGTTTTTGGCTACACCTTC
TRBJ1-2 NA TRBV6-5 few CASSYSLGHINYGYTF TGTGCCAGCAGTTACTCGTTGGGACATATTAACTATGGCTACACCTTC
TRBJ2-7 NA TRBV19 few CASTTTGSGEQYF TGTGCCAGTACTACCACAGGGTCAGGCGAGCAGTACTTC
TRBJ2-7 TRBD1 TRBV12-3/TRBV12-4 NA CASQGGEEQYF TGTGCCAGCCAAGGGGGCGAGGAGCAGTACTTC
TRBJ1-2 NA TRBV19 few CASSIPPGTLSGGSNYGYTF TGTGCCAGTAGTATCCCCCCCGGTACGTTATCGGGCGGTTCTAACTATGGCTACACCTTC
TRBJ1-2 NA TRBV7-9 NA CASRQGILGYGYTF TGTGCCAGCAGACAGGGAATCCTGGGGTATGGCTACACCTTC
TRBJ2-1 NA TRBV2 NA CASSVTLTGRYGNEQFF TGTGCCAGCAGTGTGACCCTGACAGGGAGGTACGGCAATGAGCAGTTCTTC
TRBJ1-1 NA TRBV7-9 NA CASSLVGGGLRNTEAFF TGTGCCAGCAGCTTAGTGGGCGGGGGTCTAAGGAACACTGAAGCTTTCTTT
TRBJ2-5 NA TRBV7-9 many CASSLGQETQYF TGTGCCAGCAGCTTAGGCCAAGAGACCCAGTACTTC
TRBJ1-5 NA TRBV23-1 once CASRNRTYTLESNQPQHF TGCGCCAGCAGAAACAGGACCTACACCCTCGAAAGCAATCAGCCCCAGCATTTT
TRBJ1-6 TRBD1 TRBV14 NA CATSTGGTSPLHF TGTGCCACCTCGACAGGGGGGACTTCACCCCTCCACTTT
TRBJ2-1 NA TRBV6-5 few CASSYYRQTNNEQFF TGTGCCAGCAGTTACTACCGACAGACCAACAATGAGCAGTTCTTC
TRBJ2-2 TRBD1 TRBV5-5 NA CASSPAPDRANTGELFF TGTGCCAGCAGTCCCGCCCCCGACAGGGCGAACACCGGGGAGCTGTTTTTT
TRBJ2-3 TRBD2 TRBV24-1 NA CATSDPAGGRLDTQYF TGTGCCACCAGTGACCCTGCGGGGGGCCGCCTTGATACGCAGTATTTT
TRBJ2-5 NA TRBV3-1 many CASSQGPAGLGETQYF TGTGCCAGCAGCCAAGGCCCCGCAGGATTGGGAGAGACCCAGTACTTC
TRBJ2-5 NA TRBV27 NA CASSRTWGIQETQYF TGTGCCAGCAGCCGGACTTGGGGGATCCAAGAGACCCAGTACTTC
TRBJ2-7 NA TRBV4-1 NA CASSQDRSGPEQYF TGCGCCAGCAGCCAAGATCGTTCGGGACCGGAGCAGTACTTC
TRBJ2-1 NA TRBV7-3 once CASSPNGVRNEQFF TGTGCCAGCAGTCCGAATGGGGTCAGGAATGAGCAGTTCTTC
TRBJ1-1 NA TRBV4-1 few CASSHTGAAFF TGCGCCAGCAGCCACACGGGGGCTGCTTTCTTT
TRBJ1-1 NA TRBV7-4 once CVSSRQLGMLNTEAFF TGTGTCAGCAGCCGCCAGTTAGGCATGTTGAACACTGAAGCTTTCTTT
TRBJ2-3 NA TRBV7-8 many CASSLPPVGTQYF TGTGCCAGCAGCTTACCCCCTGTTGGTACGCAGTATTTT
TRBJ2-5 NA TRBV6-5 NA CASSYSLSQETQYF TGTGCCAGCAGTTACTCGCTCAGCCAAGAGACCCAGTACTTC
TRBJ1-1 TRBD1 TRBV4-2 NA CASSQDLPTGGWDSAEAFF TGTGCCAGCAGCCAAGACCTTCCGACAGGGGGCTGGGATTCAGCTGAAGCTTTCTTT
TRBJ1-1 TRBD1 TRBV6-1 many CASSRFGQGSMNTEAFF TGTGCCAGCAGCCGTTTCGGACAGGGGTCGATGAACACTGAAGCTTTCTTT
TRBJ1-4 NA TRBV7-2 many CASSLRDGTNEKLFF TGTGCCAGCAGCTTAAGGGACGGAACTAATGAAAAACTGTTTTTT
TRBJ1-4 TRBD1 TRBV6-5 NA CASSQGPPGQETFPPEKLFF TGTGCCAGCAGTCAAGGGCCACCGGGACAGGAGACTTTTCCTCCCGAAAAACTGTTTTTT
TRBJ2-3 NA TRBV4-3 NA CASSLTGSRSDTQYF TGCGCCAGCAGCCTCACAGGGAGTCGCTCAGATACGCAGTATTTT
TRBJ2-1 TRBD2 TRBV28 NA CASSLFGGGLSYNEQFF TGTGCCAGCAGTTTATTTGGCGGGGGGCTCTCCTACAATGAGCAGTTCTTC
TRBJ2-1 TRBD1 TRBV10-3 NA CAISGVRDRGGSNEQFF TGTGCCATCAGTGGAGTCCGGGACAGGGGGGGAAGCAATGAGCAGTTCTTC
TRBJ1-1 TRBD1 TRBV7-8 few CASSLAGTGRTEAFF TGTGCCAGCAGCTTGGCCGGGACAGGGCGGACTGAAGCTTTCTTT